One and the same sample provided the 6 T cell receptor beta chains below, sequenced in a study of beta chain features in type 1 diabetes. Expressed TCRB transcripts were sequenced because the entire RNA isolate underwent reverse transcription. The data were produced by immunoSEQ multiplex PCR, yet TCRdb's version contains in-frame clones alone and is incomplete. The table includes 240,000 or so clones, 55% to 70% detected once. Sequenced input: naive CD4+ T cells from blood. The receptors were gathered from a man aged 30 to 45 in good health.

This clone was observed a few times. The chain combines TRBV10-3 with TRBJ1-5; D gene uncertain. CDR1 ENHRY and CDR2 SYGVKD come from the germline V gene. The V end was cut by 0 bases, the J end by 11 bases, with 17 bases between. The CDR3 is 15 amino acids. Here the CDR3 DNA reads TGTGCCATCAGTGAGTCGTCTTCTCATTGGGCAGCCCAGCATTTT. Encoded protein: CAISESSSHWAAQHF.

The chain joins TRBV30 to TRBJ2-1, with D possibly being TRBD2 (6 bases). V lost 8 bases, J lost 2 bases, and 7 bases lay in between. The CDR3 is made up of 11 amino acids. Germline CDR1 is GTSNPN and CDR2 is SVGIG (reference sequence). The CDR3 region has the DNA TGTGCCGGGGGGACCTACAATGAGCAGTTCTTC. This translates into CAGGTYNEQFF.

V is TRBV29-1 and J is TRBJ1-3; the D is unclear. Germline assignment: CDR1 SQVTM and CDR2 ANQGSEA. The CDR3 is 13 amino acids. V lost 4 bases, J lost 0 bases, and 7 bases lay in between. In DNA form, the CDR3 reads TGCAGCGTTGTAGCACACTCTGGAAACACCATATATTTT. Its protein is CSVVAHSGNTIYF. Full variable domain (outside the CDR3, taken from reference TRBV29-1 and TRBJ1-3): SAVISQKPSRDICQRGTSLTIQCQVDSQVTMMFWYRQQPGQSLTLIATANQGSEATYESGFVIDKFPISRPNLTFSTLTVSNMSPEDSSIYLCSVVAHSGNTIYFGEGSWLTVV.

Concerning this clone: Other DNA sequences in the same sample also yield this CDR3. The chain recombines TRBV30 with TRBJ2-5; either TRBD1 or TRBD2 may fit D (5 bases each). The CDR3 is made up of 11 amino acids. V lost 4 bases and J lost 4, with 7 bases in between. Per germline, CDR1 GTSNPN and CDR2 SVGIG (reference sequence). CDR3 loop: CAWTGRETQYF. The CDR3 coding sequence is TGTGCCTGGACAGGGAGAGAGACCCAGTACTTC.

This clone has a handful of counts. The rearrangement joins TRBV29-1 to TRBJ2-1; D may be TRBD1 or TRBD2 (5 bases each). The CDR3 spans 11 residues. V was trimmed by 6 bases and J by 8 bases, leaving 11 bases between them. Germline V gene lookup returns CDR1 SQVTM and CDR2 ANQGSEA. CDR3 sequence reads: CSVVGTDEQFF. DNA for the CDR3: TGCAGCGTCGTTGGGACCGATGAGCAGTTCTTC.

The rearrangement links TRBV7-2 to TRBJ2-1, with D unclear. This CDR3 is built from 13 residues. Germline CDR1 and CDR2: SGHTA and FQGNSA. V was pared by 5 bases and J by 5 bases, with 10 bases between. CDR3 loop: CASSTSPHNEQFF. The CDR3 DNA follows: TGTGCCAGCAGCACGAGTCCTCACAATGAGCAGTTCTTC.